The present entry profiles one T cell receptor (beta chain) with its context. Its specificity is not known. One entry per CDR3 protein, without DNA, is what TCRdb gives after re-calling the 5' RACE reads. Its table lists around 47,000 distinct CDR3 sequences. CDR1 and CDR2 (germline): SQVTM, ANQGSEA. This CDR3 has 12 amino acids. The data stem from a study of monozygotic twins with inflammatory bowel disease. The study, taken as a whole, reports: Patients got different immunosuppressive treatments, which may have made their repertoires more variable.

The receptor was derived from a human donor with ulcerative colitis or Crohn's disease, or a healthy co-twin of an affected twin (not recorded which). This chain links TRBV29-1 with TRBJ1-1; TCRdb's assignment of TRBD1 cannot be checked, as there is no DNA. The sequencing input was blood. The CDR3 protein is CSGRTGSTEAFF.